This T cell receptor (beta chain) was sequenced in a study of regulatory T cells in long-lasting Graves disease (dated by TCRdb to the early 2020s). Some background on the complete study: Newly diagnosed Graves' disease patients had taken antithyroid drugs for less than 3 months. Persistent Graves' disease patients were compared with newly diagnosed Graves' disease patients by peripheral blood TCR sequencing and RNA sequencing. The study took place in China and was registered as a clinical trial. A total of around 33 samples underwent TCR sequencing, from roughly 13 patients with persistent Graves' disease and 20 or so patients with newly diagnosed Graves' disease.

V loses 4 bases, J loses 5 bases, and the germline ends lie 8 bases apart. Including cysteine and phenylalanine, the CDR3 has 12 amino acids. The only DNA kept is the CDR3, 36 bases in frame from the first base. The time point label for this specimen denotes: newly diagnosed GD, antithyroid drugs for less than 3 months. RNA was extracted from PBMCs in TRIzol for both TCR sequencing and RNA sequencing. Graves' disease was diagnosed according to American Thyroid Association guidelines. The patients came from an endocrinology department in Xi'an, China. Each patient gave approximately 10 milliliters of peripheral blood, collected in an EDTA anticoagulant tube. Ficoll Paque Plus density gradient separation was used to isolate PBMCs, and no further T cell sorting was done. An Agilent 2100 Bioanalyzer and agarose gel were used to assess RNA quality, and a NanoDrop 2000 was used to measure RNA concentration.

Libraries were constructed by multiplex PCR. Sequencing relied on an Illumina HiSeq 4000. CDR3 regions were amplified by Arm-PCR with iRepertoire HTBI primers to construct TCR beta libraries. Gel purification was performed on PCR products prior to sequencing. In the source study's methods: A total of some 60 TRBV and 14 TRBJ segments were identified across samples and were used for gene usage analysis of CDR3 amino acid clonotypes. COPE and FqMerger were used to merge filtered high-quality paired reads into contigs. Contigs were aligned with BLAST to IMGT TRBV, TRBD and TRBJ reference genes, and CDR3 was defined per IMGT. Any clonotype with a frequency above 0.1% was classified as a highly expanded clone. Shannon entropy served as the measure of repertoire diversity, while the Gini coefficient captured V-J evenness. Public clonotypes were defined as clonotypes shared by more than one individual. TCRdb trimmed the raw reads at Q25, called clones with MiXCR and kept productive beta chains. Each entry is one CDR3 protein sequence, shown with its most common DNA and genes. What appears here as the V and J calls and clone size reflects TCRdb's work, not the paper's. The sample table records about 620,000 distinct CDR3 sequences; around 15% of these occur just once. The ten largest clones add up to under 20% of the sample.

Paper-wide results and their limitations: The authors noted that the small sample size was a limitation that may lower accuracy. Only the TCR beta chain was sequenced and analyzed. Only peripheral blood was studied, because thyroid tissue, the primary lesion, was inaccessible. More public clonotypes were shared among persistent patients (under 3,000) than among newly diagnosed patients (roughly 960). Compared with newly diagnosed patients, persistent Graves' disease patients had lower TCR Shannon entropy and fewer highly expanded clones, which suggests clonal expansion. TRBV28, TRBJ1-2 and TRBJ2-5 were preferentially used in persistent disease, while TRBV20-1 and TRBJ2-1 were favored in newly diagnosed disease.

This clonotype was counted only a few times. The target of this receptor is not known. No base qualities exist here, and no much larger clone lies one base off it. This sample was shared with a second study, whose subject was T cells in Graves' hyperthyroidism and ophthalmopathy. That second publication adds: Stable Graves' hyperthyroidism was defined as the absence of progression to ophthalmopathy over 18 months of follow-up. Hyperthyroidism patients were newly diagnosed, had a disease duration of under 2 months, and were aged 18 to 65 years. Any patient with an uncontrolled infection, another autoimmune disease, pregnancy or lactation was excluded. Clinical symptoms, serum thyroxine and TRAb, thyroid ultrasound, and orbital computed tomography formed the basis for the diagnoses. A first-round RT-PCR of the TCR CDR3 used the HTBI primer set with the Qiagen OneStep RT-PCR kit. Most expanded thyroid clonotypes (frequency above 0.001) were also detected in blood, suggesting blood repertoires may reflect thyroid immune responses. A 13 V-J signature model separated ophthalmopathy from stable hyperthyroidism, with approximately 86% sensitivity and roughly 84% specificity in cross-validation and 80%/75% in testing. In validation, the model predicted progression to ophthalmopathy a median of 6.5 months before onset, with approximately 68% sensitivity and almost 75% specificity. To identify TCR V-J signatures that set the groups apart, the researchers used a discovery cohort of 100 patients, made up of 43 with Graves' ophthalmopathy and some 56 with stable Graves' hyperthyroidism. Prospective prediction of ophthalmopathy was tested in an independent validation cohort of approximately 19 hyperthyroidism patients and 17 patients who later progressed to ophthalmopathy. The approximately 100 discovery patients were randomly divided into training and test sets at a 7:3 ratio. The study also compared thyroid tissue and blood T-cell repertoires from five or six Graves' hyperthyroidism patients. Once sampling was done, hyperthyroidism patients were given methimazole at a starting dose of 30 mg daily, whereas ophthalmopathy patients were given high-dose intravenous methylprednisolone. Libraries were constructed in a second round of multiplex PCR, after which size selection and purification were carried out. Libraries were sequenced paired-end with 100 bp reads on an Illumina HiSeq2000. SOAPnuke was used to process the raw data, throwing out any read that contained adapters or uncalled bases, had a mean Phred below 15, or lacked an exact constant-primer or identifier match. COPE v1.2.5 was used to merge high-quality paired reads, and clonotypes were defined as unique nucleotide sequences. MiTCR v1.1 was used to align the clonotypes against IMGT TRBV, TRBD and TRBJ reference segments. The analysis included only V-J combinations with a frequency above 0.0001, which together covered about 99% of the repertoires. The TCS score was defined as F50 (clonal expansion) divided by E x V (chaos), with BLOSUM62-based TCRdist calculated between CDR3 peptides within each V-J. Welch's t-statistics and random forest reduced around 550 V-J features to 13, which were used in a naive Bayes classifier (R e1071). No statistical method was used to fix the sample size in advance, and group allocation was not hidden from the investigators. The paper reports TCR Vbeta CDR3 sequencing of approximately 130 peripheral blood samples: around 45 ophthalmopathy, about 75 hyperthyroidism and around 17 progressor patients.

Recombination linked TRBV12-3 or TRBV12-4 to TRBJ2-5, with the identity of the D gene unclear. The sample here was peripheral blood mononuclear cells (PBMCs), taken at new diagnosis, from a patient treated with antithyroid drugs. This TCR derives from a woman aged 25-40 years with Graves disease. Donor details come from another sample of the same person, matched by shared clones. The nucleotide sequence reads as follows: TGTGCCAGCAGTTCCACTCTGGAGACCCAGTACTTC. It specifies CASSSTLETQYF.